The present T cell receptor beta chain was sequenced within a study of T cells in Graves' hyperthyroidism and ophthalmopathy. Whole-study findings and limits: Most expanded thyroid clonotypes above 0.001 also appeared in blood.

The germline gives CDR1 MNHEY, CDR2 SVGAGI. The CDR3 loop spans 16 amino acids. The V and J ends lost 3 bases and 1 base respectively, with 15 bases between them. This clonotype was seen more than once but under ten times. What it binds is not known. Amplification of TCR beta CDR3 regions used RNA as the template. Researchers ran a first-round RT-PCR on the TCR CDR3 using the HTBI primer set. TCRdb re-called the multiplex PCR reads through MiXCR, storing one row per CDR3 protein. The top ten clones hold 6.5% to 9% of a sample with about 600,000 distinct CDR3 sequences, 12% to 15% of them seen once. The chain links TRBV6-5 to TRBJ2-5; tentative D call: TRBD2 (5 bases). This receptor was obtained from a young woman with Graves' ophthalmopathy. Sequencing input: blood. The CDR3 is CASSYQVPSLQETQYF. Written as DNA, the CDR3 is TGTGCCAGCAGTTATCAAGTGCCTAGCCTCCAAGAGACCCAGTACTTC.